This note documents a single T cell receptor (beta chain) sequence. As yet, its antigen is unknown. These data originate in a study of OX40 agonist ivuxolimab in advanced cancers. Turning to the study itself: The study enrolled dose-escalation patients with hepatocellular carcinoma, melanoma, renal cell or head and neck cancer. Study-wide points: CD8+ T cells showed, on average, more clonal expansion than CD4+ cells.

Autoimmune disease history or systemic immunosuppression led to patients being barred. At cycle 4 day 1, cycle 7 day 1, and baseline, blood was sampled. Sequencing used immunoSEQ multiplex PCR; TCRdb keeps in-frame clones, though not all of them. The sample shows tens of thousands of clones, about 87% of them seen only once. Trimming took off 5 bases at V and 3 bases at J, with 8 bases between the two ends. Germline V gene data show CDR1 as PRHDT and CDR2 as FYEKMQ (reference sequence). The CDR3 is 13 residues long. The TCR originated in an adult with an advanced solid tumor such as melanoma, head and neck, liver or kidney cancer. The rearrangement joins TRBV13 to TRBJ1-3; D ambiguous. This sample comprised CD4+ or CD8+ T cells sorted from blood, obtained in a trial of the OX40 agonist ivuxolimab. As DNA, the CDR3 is TGTGCCAGCAGCAGGTCTCTTGGAAACACCATATATTTT. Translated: CASSRSLGNTIYF.